These 9 T cell receptor beta chains were all obtained from the same sample, sequenced in a study of control samples from healthy donors and cancer patients. Measured with immunoSEQ multiplex PCR; TCRdb has only the in-frame clones, and not every one. Among under 60,000 clones listed, about 93% were seen once. The sample was blood. These receptor sequences come from a man aged 25-45 years in good health.

This chain links TRBV7-2 with TRBJ1-1, with D unresolved. This CDR3 contains 16 residues. V lost 5 bases to trimming and J lost 1 base, with 17 bases between them. Looked up from germline, CDR1 is SGHTA and CDR2 is FQGNSA. This CDR3 is CASSPYDTSANTEAFF. The CDR3 coding sequence is TGTGCCAGCAGCCCATATGACACCTCTGCGAACACTGAAGCTTTCTTT.

The V and J genes are TRBV18 and TRBJ1-1; D gene uncertain. From germline, CDR1 is KGHSH and CDR2 LQKENI. Trimming removed 2 bases at V and 8 bases at J, with 9 bases between. This CDR3 region has 12 residues. The CDR3 bases are TGTGCCAGCTCACCATCATCGCGGGAAGCTTTCTTT. Its translation is CASSPSSREAFF.

The V gene is TRBV2, the J gene TRBJ1-1; 7 bases line up with TRBD1. The CDR3 sequence is 13 residues long. CDR1 and CDR2 from the germline V gene are SNHLY and FYNNEI. V shed 7 bases, J shed 2 bases, and the junction held 4 bases outside the gene matches. The CDR3 region is CASIRTGNTEAFF. The DNA of the CDR3 is TGTGCCAGCATTAGGACAGGCAACACTGAAGCTTTCTTT. The entire variable domain, with the rest obtained from reference TRBV2 and TRBJ1-1, is as follows: EPEVTQTPSHQVTQMGQEVILRCVPISNHLYFYWYRQILGQKVEFLVSFYNNEISEKSEIFDDQFSVERPDGSNFTLKIRSTKLEDSAMYFCASIRTGNTEAFFGQGTRLTVV.

V gene TRBV27 combines with J gene TRBJ1-4; TRBD1 might be the D (6 bases). V was shortened by 4 bases and J by 0 bases, with 12 bases between the two germline ends. Germline assignment: CDR1 MNHEY and CDR2 SMNVEV (reference sequence). The CDR3 totals 16 residues. The CDR3 sequence: CASSSQGQTTNEKLFF. CDR3 sequence (DNA): TGTGCCAGCAGTTCGCAGGGACAAACAACTAATGAAAAACTGTTTTTT.

This clone was seen once. The chain links TRBV7-8 to TRBJ1-6; the D is unclear. Deletions cut 1 base from V and 8 bases from J, with 9 bases between. This CDR3 spans 14 amino acids. The V gene's germline CDR1 is SGHVS and CDR2 FQNEAQ. Written as DNA, the CDR3 is TGTGCCAGCAGCTTAGTTCTGGAGGATTCACCCCTCCACTTT. Translating it yields CASSLVLEDSPLHF. The whole variable domain, filled in from reference TRBV7-8 and TRBJ1-6, reads GAGVSQSPRYKVAKRGQDVALRCDPISGHVSLFWYQQALGQGPEFLTYFQNEAQLDKSGLPSDRFFAERPEGSVSTLKIQRTQQEDSAVYLCASSLVLEDSPLHFGNGTRLTVT.

The V call is TRBV5-1, the J call TRBJ1-1; D gene uncertain. Per the germline V gene, CDR1 is SGHRS and CDR2 is YFSETQ. The V gene lost 0 bases and the J gene lost 8 bases, with 5 bases spanning the gap. The CDR3 is made up of 11 amino acids. CDR3 coding DNA: TGCGCCAGCAGCTTGGAACAGGAAGCTTTCTTT. Amino acid sequence: CASSLEQEAFF.

The chain links TRBV7-3 to TRBJ2-1; possibly TRBD1 for D (5 bases). Germline CDR1 SGHTA, CDR2 FQGTGA. The CDR3 is 16 amino acids. V dropped 0 bases and J dropped 9 bases, with 18 bases sitting between them. The CDR3, as DNA: TGTGCCAGCAGCTTAACGCGAGGAAGGGGATGGAGTGAGCAGTTCTTC. Encoded protein: CASSLTRGRGWSEQFF.

The V call is TRBV25-1, the J call TRBJ2-1; D tentatively reads TRBD1 or TRBD2 (7 bases each). Trimming stripped 5 bases from V and 12 bases from J, with 14 bases between. Germline V gene lookup returns CDR1 MGHDK and CDR2 SYGVNS. This CDR3 has 12 amino acids. The CDR3 region is CASSQGGYLQFF. The CDR3 DNA sequence: TGTGCCAGCAGTCAGGGGGGGTACCTGCAGTTCTTC.

The count of this clone is one. The V call is TRBV16, the J call TRBJ1-4; no definite D call. The V gene's germline CDR1 is KGHSY and CDR2 FQNENV. This CDR3 is 15 amino acids long. Trimming removed 0 bases at V and 7 bases at J, with 12 bases between. The CDR3 protein is CASSQSPSRPEKLFF. For the CDR3, the DNA is TGTGCCAGCAGCCAATCCCCCTCGAGACCTGAAAAACTGTTTTTT.